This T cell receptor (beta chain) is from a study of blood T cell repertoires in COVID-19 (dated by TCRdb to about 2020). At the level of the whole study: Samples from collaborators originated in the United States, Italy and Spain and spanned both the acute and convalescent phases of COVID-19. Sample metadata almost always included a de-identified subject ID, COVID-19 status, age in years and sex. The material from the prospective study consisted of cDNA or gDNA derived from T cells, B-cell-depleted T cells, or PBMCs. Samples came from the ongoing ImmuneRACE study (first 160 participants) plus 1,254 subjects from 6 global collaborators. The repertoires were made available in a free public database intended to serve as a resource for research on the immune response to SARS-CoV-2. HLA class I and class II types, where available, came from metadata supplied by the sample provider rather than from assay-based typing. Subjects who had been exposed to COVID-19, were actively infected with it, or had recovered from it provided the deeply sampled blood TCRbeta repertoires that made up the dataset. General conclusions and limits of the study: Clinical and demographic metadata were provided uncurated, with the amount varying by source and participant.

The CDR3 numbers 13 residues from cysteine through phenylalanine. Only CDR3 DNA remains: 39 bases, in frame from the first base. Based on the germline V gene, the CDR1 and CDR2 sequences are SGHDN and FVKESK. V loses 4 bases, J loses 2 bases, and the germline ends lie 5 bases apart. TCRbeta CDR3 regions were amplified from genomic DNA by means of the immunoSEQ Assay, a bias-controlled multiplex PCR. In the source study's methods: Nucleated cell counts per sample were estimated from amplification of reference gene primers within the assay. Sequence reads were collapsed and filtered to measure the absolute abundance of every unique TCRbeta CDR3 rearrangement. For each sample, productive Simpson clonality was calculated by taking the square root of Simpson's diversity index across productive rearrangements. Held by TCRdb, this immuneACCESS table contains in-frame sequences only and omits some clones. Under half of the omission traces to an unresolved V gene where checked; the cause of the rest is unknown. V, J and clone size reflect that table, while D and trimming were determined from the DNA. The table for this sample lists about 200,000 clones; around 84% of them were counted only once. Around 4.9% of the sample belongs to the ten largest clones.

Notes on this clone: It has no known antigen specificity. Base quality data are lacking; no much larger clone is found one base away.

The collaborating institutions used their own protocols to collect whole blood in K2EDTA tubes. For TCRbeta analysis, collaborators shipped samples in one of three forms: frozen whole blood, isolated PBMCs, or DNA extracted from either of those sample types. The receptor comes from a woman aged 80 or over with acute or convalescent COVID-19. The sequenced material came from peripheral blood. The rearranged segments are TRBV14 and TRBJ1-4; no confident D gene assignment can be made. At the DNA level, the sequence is TGTGCCAGCAGCCGACTGACTAATGAAAAACTGTTTTTT. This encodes CASSRLTNEKLFF.